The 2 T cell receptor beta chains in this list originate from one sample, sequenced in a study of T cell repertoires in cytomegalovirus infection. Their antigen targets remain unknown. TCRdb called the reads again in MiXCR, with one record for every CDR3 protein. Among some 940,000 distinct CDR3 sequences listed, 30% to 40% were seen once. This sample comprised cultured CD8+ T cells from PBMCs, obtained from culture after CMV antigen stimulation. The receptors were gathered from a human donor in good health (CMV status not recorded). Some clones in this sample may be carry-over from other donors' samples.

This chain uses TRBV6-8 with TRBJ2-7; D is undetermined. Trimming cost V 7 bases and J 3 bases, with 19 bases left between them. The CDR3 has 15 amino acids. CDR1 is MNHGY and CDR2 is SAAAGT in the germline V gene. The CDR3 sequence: CASNPSATPLYEQYF. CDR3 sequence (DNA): TGTGCCAGCAACCCAAGCGCTACCCCTCTCTACGAGCAGTACTTC.

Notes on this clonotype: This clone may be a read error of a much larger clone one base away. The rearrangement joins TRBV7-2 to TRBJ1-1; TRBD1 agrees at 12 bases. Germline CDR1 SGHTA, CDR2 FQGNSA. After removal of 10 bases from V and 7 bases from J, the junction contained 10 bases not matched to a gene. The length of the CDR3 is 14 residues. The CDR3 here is CANSAGQGAGEAFF. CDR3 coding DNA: TGTGCCAACAGTGCGGGACAGGGGGCTGGTGAAGCTTTCTTT.